The rows below give T cell receptor beta chains drawn from one sample of a study of T-cell reconstitution after alpha-beta-depleted transplantation in children. TCRdb re-derived calls from the PCR reads in MiXCR, one entry per CDR3 protein. In the table there are about a million distinct CDR3 sequences, around 30% of which are singletons. The material was PBMCs, mostly from graft donor cells, obtained 360 days after TCRalphabeta/CD19-depleted stem cell transplant. These receptors came from a boy in the first two years of life who had a stem cell transplant for SCID, so the T cells may come from the graft donor. CDR3s include the opening cysteine and the closing phenylalanine or tryptophan. A D gene is named only where the DNA matches it firmly. Clone size is not always given. Where it is, it says once, few, many or a class for expanded clones.

CDR3nt	CDR3aa	j_gene	v_gene	d_gene	abundance
TGTGCCAGCAGCGGGGGACTAGCGGGAGGCACAGATACGCAGTATTTT	CASSGGLAGGTDTQYF	TRBJ2-3	TRBV9	TRBD2	many
TGCGCCAGCAGCCAAAGCCTCATTAGCTCCTACAATGAGCAGTTCTTC	CASSQSLISSYNEQFF	TRBJ2-1	TRBV5-1	-	-
TGTGCCAGCAGCCCCATGATGCTGGACAGGGGAGGCCTCTATGGCTACACCTTC	CASSPMMLDRGGLYGYTF	TRBJ1-2	TRBV14	TRBD1	-
TGCGCCAGTTCGGCCCTGAACCAAGAGACCCAGTACTTC	CASSALNQETQYF	TRBJ2-5	TRBV4-1	-	-
TGCAGCGGTGGTTGGAGCACCGGGGAGCTGTTTTTT	CSGGWSTGELFF	TRBJ2-2	TRBV29-1	-	-
TGTGCCAGCAGCGTTACCCCCCCAGGGACCCAGTACTTC	CASSVTPPGTQYF	TRBJ2-5	TRBV9	-	few
TGTGCCAGCAGCGCGAGGGGTTACTCCTACAATGAGCAGTTCTTC	CASSARGYSYNEQFF	TRBJ2-1	TRBV12-3/TRBV12-4	-	few
TGCGCCAGCAGCCAAGGAACTAGCGGGTTCAATGAGCAGTTCTTC	CASSQGTSGFNEQFF	TRBJ2-1	TRBV4-3	TRBD2	many
TGTGCCAGCAGTCGCAATCGGGAGACCCAGTACTTC	CASSRNRETQYF	TRBJ2-5	TRBV6-5	-	-
TGTGCCAGCAGCTCACAGGGGGGCCCGATCTATGGCTACACCTTC	CASSSQGGPIYGYTF	TRBJ1-2	TRBV7-3	TRBD1	-
TGCGCCAGCAGCGCAGGGTGGACCTACGAGCAGTACTTC	CASSAGWTYEQYF	TRBJ2-7	TRBV5-1	-	few
TGCGCCAGCAGCTCGGGATGGGGTGGCCAAGAGACCCAGTACTTC	CASSSGWGGQETQYF	TRBJ2-5	TRBV5-1	-	-
TGTGCCAGCAGAAGAGTGGGACTAGTTCCCTCCGAGCAGTACTTC	CASRRVGLVPSEQYF	TRBJ2-7	TRBV6-1	TRBD2	-
TGTGCCAGCAGCGTAGTGGGCACAGATACGCAGTATTTT	CASSVVGTDTQYF	TRBJ2-3	TRBV9	-	many
TGTGCCAACTCACCCACAGGGAGGCAGGGAGGCACAGATACGCAGTATTTT	CANSPTGRQGGTDTQYF	TRBJ2-3	TRBV2	-	-
TGTGCCAGCAGTTTACCCAGCGGGACCGCCTTCACAGATACGCAGTATTTT	CASSLPSGTAFTDTQYF	TRBJ2-3	TRBV28	TRBD2	-
TGTGCCAGCAGTTTATTGGTGGGCAGGGGGTGGAATTCACCCCTCCACTTT	CASSLLVGRGWNSPLHF	TRBJ1-6	TRBV27	TRBD1	-
TGTGCCAGCAGTACACAAACAGGGAACACCGGGGAGCTGTTTTTT	CASSTQTGNTGELFF	TRBJ2-2	TRBV28	-	-
TGCAGTCTAGGGGGGATCGGATACAATGAGCAGTTCTTC	CSLGGIGYNEQFF	TRBJ2-1	TRBV20-1	-	-
TGTGCCAGCATGCGACGGGACAGCCAAGAGACCCAGTACTTC	CASMRRDSQETQYF	TRBJ2-5	TRBV28	TRBD1	many
TGTGCCAGCAGTGAAGCAAGACAGGTGGTCATATACGAGCAGTACTTC	CASSEARQVVIYEQYF	TRBJ2-7	TRBV6-1	-	-
TGTGCCAGCAGCACTCCCCCGCCAGGGGGTTTTGACGATCATCGCACAGATACGCAGTATTTT	CASSTPPPGGFDDHRTDTQYF	TRBJ2-3	TRBV9	TRBD1	-
TGCAGTGCTAGGAGGGGGAGGAACACTGAAGCTTTCTTT	CSARRGRNTEAFF	TRBJ1-1	TRBV20-1	-	many
TGTGCCAGCAGTTACGCGGGAATTCAAGAGACCCAGTACTTC	CASSYAGIQETQYF	TRBJ2-5	TRBV6-5	-	-
TGCGCCAGCAGCCACCGGGAGTCCTATAATTCACCCCTCCACTTT	CASSHRESYNSPLHF	TRBJ1-6	TRBV4-1	-	few